The rows below give T cell receptor beta chains drawn from one sample of a study of OX40 agonist ivuxolimab in advanced cancers. Only in-frame clones appear in the TCRdb table, and some are missing; sequencing was by immunoSEQ multiplex PCR. The sample comprises just over 90,000 clones, approximately 94% of which are singletons, and around 2.8% rests with the top ten. Source: CD4+ or CD8+ T cells sorted from blood, taken in a trial of the OX40 agonist ivuxolimab. Receptors originate from an adult with an advanced solid tumor such as melanoma, head and neck, liver or kidney cancer. Both conserved end residues are part of each CDR3. The order of the fields is V gene, clone size, CDR3 protein. For some rows the clone size is stated as once, few or many, or as a class when expanded; others skip it.

>TRBV30|once
CAWYYDELYGYTF
>TRBV27|.
CASSPAGGGYQETQYF
>TRBV19|.
CASIRTGRGTDTQYF
>TRBV6-5|few
CASSPLISNSPLHF
>TRBV19|.
CASSMKASSYNEQFF
>TRBV4-1|.
CASSQAAWANTEAFF
>TRBV29-1|.
CSVDPDIQETQYF
>TRBV29-1|.
CSVPGLAGATQYF
>TRBV4-2|.
CASSQGNGNTIYF
>TRBV4-3|.
CASSQAWDRTASNTEAFF
>TRBV11-2|.
CASSLGETQYF
>TRBV6-1|.
CASSDGPGTPYEQYF
>TRBV19|.
CASRIGTRGNEQFF
>TRBV5-6|once
CASSSTTQGGYSNQPQHF
>TRBV6-5|once
CASSYSQGYYEQYF
>TRBV4-3|.
CASSPWTGKYEQYF
>TRBV29-1|.
CSVEGRPGRTEAFF
>TRBV4-3|.
CASSPKPGTGVYEQYF
>TRBV2|.
CASSDSGRSWELFF
>TRBV7-6|.
CASSLIEGHNQPQHF